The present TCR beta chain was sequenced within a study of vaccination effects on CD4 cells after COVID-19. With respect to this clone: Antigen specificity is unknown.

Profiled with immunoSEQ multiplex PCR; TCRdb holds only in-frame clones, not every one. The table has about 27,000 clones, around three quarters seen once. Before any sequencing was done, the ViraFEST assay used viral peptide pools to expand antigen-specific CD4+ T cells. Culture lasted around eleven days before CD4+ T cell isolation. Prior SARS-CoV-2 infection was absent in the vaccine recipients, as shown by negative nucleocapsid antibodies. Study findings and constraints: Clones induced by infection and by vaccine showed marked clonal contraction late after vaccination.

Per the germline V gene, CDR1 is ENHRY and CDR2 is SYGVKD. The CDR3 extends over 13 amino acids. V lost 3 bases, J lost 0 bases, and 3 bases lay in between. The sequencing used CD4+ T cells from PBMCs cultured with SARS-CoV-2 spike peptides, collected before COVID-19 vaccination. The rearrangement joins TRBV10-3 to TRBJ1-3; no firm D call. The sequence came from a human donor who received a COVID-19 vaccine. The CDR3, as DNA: TGTGCCATCAGTGATACCTCTGGAAACACCATATATTTT. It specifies CAISDTSGNTIYF.